This is a list of T cell receptor beta chains from one sample in a study of control samples from healthy donors and cancer patients. Profiling relied on immunoSEQ multiplex PCR, and the TCRdb table lists in-frame clones only, not all of them. The table shows some 200,000 clones, with 80% to 95% occurring only once. The sequencing sample was made of blood. The receptors here all came from a young man in good health. The CDR3 runs from the conserved cysteine through the conserved F or W. The D gene is left open where the match is weak. A clone size is listed for some rows: how often the clone was seen (once, few, many), or a class if it is expanded.

CDR3 length,J gene,clone size,D gene,V gene,CDR3 protein,CDR3 DNA
16,TRBJ1-5,NA,NA,TRBV6-6,CASSYPPGQGNQPQHF,TGTGCCAGCAGTTACCCCCCCGGGCAGGGCAATCAGCCCCAGCATTTT
15,TRBJ2-3,NA,NA,TRBV9,CASSVETGRQDTQYF,TGTGCCAGCAGCGTAGAGACAGGTCGGCAAGATACGCAGTATTTT
13,TRBJ2-1,NA,TRBD1,TRBV6-5,CASRGQNYNEQFF,TGTGCCAGCAGGGGACAGAACTACAATGAGCAGTTCTTC
15,TRBJ2-7,NA,TRBD1,TRBV9,CASSLGQAKFYEQYF,TGTGCCAGCAGCCTCGGACAGGCTAAGTTCTACGAGCAGTACTTC
16,TRBJ2-3,NA,NA,TRBV5-1,CASSEEGSGSTDTQYF,TGCGCCAGCAGCGAGGAGGGTAGCGGTAGCACAGATACGCAGTATTTT
15,TRBJ2-3,NA,TRBD2,TRBV6-5,CASRRTSGGVDTQYF,TGTGCCAGCAGACGGACTAGCGGGGGGGTAGATACGCAGTATTTT
15,TRBJ1-2,NA,TRBD1,TRBV18,CASSPNQGGSYGYTF,TGTGCCAGCTCACCAAATCAGGGGGGGAGCTATGGCTACACCTTC
16,TRBJ2-2,NA,TRBD2,TRBV5-4,CASSSGLAVNTGELFF,TGTGCCAGCAGCTCGGGACTAGCGGTGAACACCGGGGAGCTGTTTTTT
13,TRBJ1-1,NA,NA,TRBV3-1/TRBV3-2,CASSPTSNTEAFF,TGTGCCAGCAGCCCGACCTCTAACACTGAAGCTTTCTTT
13,TRBJ2-3,NA,NA,TRBV5-4,CASSLTGSDTQYF,TGTGCCAGCAGCTTGACAGGTTCAGATACGCAGTATTTT
17,TRBJ1-4,NA,NA,TRBV9,CASSVGGAPRVDEKLFF,TGTGCCAGCAGCGTAGGGGGAGCCCCTCGTGTGGATGAAAAACTGTTTTTT
13,TRBJ1-1,NA,NA,TRBV10-2,CASSEWVNTEAFF,TGCGCCAGCAGTGAGTGGGTAAACACTGAAGCTTTCTTT
18,TRBJ1-4,NA,TRBD1,TRBV11-2,CASSRTGNFILSREKLFF,TGTGCCAGCAGCCGGACAGGGAATTTCATATTGTCTAGAGAAAAACTGTTTTTT
11,TRBJ2-1,NA,NA,TRBV12-3/TRBV12-4,CASRRGPEQFF,TGTGCCAGCAGAAGAGGCCCCGAGCAGTTCTTC
16,TRBJ2-1,NA,NA,TRBV18,CASSPRQGGDYNEQFF,TGTGCCAGCTCACCTCGGCAAGGGGGGGACTACAATGAGCAGTTCTTC
16,TRBJ2-1,NA,TRBD2,TRBV5-5,CASSLPGTSGDNEQFF,TGTGCCAGCAGCTTGCCCGGGACTAGCGGGGACAATGAGCAGTTCTTC
13,TRBJ1-1,once,NA,TRBV5-1,CASSSQENTEAFF,TGCGCCAGCAGCTCACAAGAAAACACTGAAGCTTTCTTT
20,TRBJ2-6,NA,NA,TRBV30,CAWSPARRTDPISGANVLTF,TGTGCCTGGAGTCCGGCTAGGAGGACAGATCCCATCTCTGGGGCCAACGTCCTGACTTTC
13,TRBJ1-1,NA,NA,TRBV19,CASRSRDGTEAFF,TGTGCCAGTAGAAGCAGGGATGGAACTGAAGCTTTCTTT
15,TRBJ1-1,NA,NA,TRBV20-1,CSASSLQELNTEAFF,TGCAGTGCTAGTTCGCTACAGGAGCTGAACACTGAAGCTTTCTTT
14,TRBJ2-2,NA,NA,TRBV5-1,CASSLFRSTGELFF,TGCGCCAGCAGCTTGTTCAGATCCACCGGGGAGCTGTTTTTT
14,TRBJ2-5,NA,NA,TRBV30,CAWSPRSYGETQYF,TGTGCCTGGAGCCCCAGGAGTTACGGAGAGACCCAGTACTTC
16,TRBJ2-2,NA,NA,TRBV14,CASSQERIGNTGELFF,TGTGCCAGCAGCCAGGAAAGGATCGGGAACACCGGGGAGCTGTTTTTT
15,TRBJ1-1,NA,TRBD1,TRBV9,CASSVGEQGGPEAFF,TGTGCCAGCAGCGTAGGAGAACAGGGGGGCCCTGAAGCTTTCTTT
17,TRBJ1-4,once,NA,TRBV30,CAWEDQGERGDGEKLFF,TGTGCCTGGGAGGACCAAGGCGAGAGGGGCGACGGTGAAAAACTGTTTTTT
15,TRBJ2-5,once,NA,TRBV10-3,CAISDTSTGQETQYF,TGTGCCATCAGTGATACATCGACGGGTCAAGAGACCCAGTACTTC
14,TRBJ2-7,once,NA,TRBV25-1,CASSEWDLVYEQYF,TGTGCCAGCAGTGAATGGGACTTAGTCTACGAGCAGTACTTC
14,TRBJ2-7,NA,NA,TRBV2,CASGPRVASYEQYF,TGTGCCAGCGGACCCCGCGTAGCCTCCTACGAGCAGTACTTC
15,TRBJ1-1,NA,TRBD1,TRBV6-5,CASRKGQGGNTEAFF,TGTGCCAGCAGAAAGGGACAGGGGGGGAACACTGAAGCTTTCTTT
15,TRBJ1-3,NA,NA,TRBV4-1,CASSRVQGSGNTIYF,TGCGCCAGCAGCCGAGTACAGGGCTCTGGAAACACCATATATTTT
11,TRBJ2-5,NA,NA,TRBV5-8,CAPGVRGTQYF,TGTGCCCCCGGGGTTAGGGGGACCCAGTACTTC
14,TRBJ1-6,once,NA,TRBV5-6,CASSYSSYNSPLHF,TGTGCCAGCAGCTACTCGTCCTATAATTCACCCCTCCACTTT
14,TRBJ1-4,NA,TRBD1,TRBV7-3,CASSLGTAHEKLFF,TGTGCCAGCAGCTTAGGGACAGCCCATGAAAAACTGTTTTTT